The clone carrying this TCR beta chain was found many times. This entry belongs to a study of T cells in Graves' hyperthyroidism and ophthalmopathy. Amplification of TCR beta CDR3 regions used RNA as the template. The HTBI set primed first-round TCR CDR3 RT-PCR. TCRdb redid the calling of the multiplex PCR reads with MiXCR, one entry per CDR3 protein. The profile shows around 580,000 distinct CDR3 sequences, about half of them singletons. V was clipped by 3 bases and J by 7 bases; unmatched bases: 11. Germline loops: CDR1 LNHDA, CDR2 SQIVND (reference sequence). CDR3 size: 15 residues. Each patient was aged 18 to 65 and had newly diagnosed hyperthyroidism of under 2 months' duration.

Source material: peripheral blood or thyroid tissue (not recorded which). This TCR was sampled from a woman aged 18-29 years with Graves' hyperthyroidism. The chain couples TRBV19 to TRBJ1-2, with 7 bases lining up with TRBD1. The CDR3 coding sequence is TGTGCCAGTAGTATCTCACAGGGGAGTTTGGCTGGCTACACCTTC. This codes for CASSISQGSLAGYTF. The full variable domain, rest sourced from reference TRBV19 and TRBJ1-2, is DGGITQSPKYLFRKEGQNVTLSCEQNLNHDAMYWYRQDPGQGLRLIYYSQIVNDFQKGDIAEGYSVSREKKESFPLTVTSAQKNPTAFYLCASSISQGSLAGYTFGSGTRLTVV.